What follows are 8 T cell receptor beta chains derived from one specimen sequenced in a study of T cells in Graves' hyperthyroidism and ophthalmopathy. TCR beta CDR3 region amplification was performed from RNA transcripts. Using the HTBI primer set, a first-round RT-PCR was run on the TCR CDR3. TCRdb itself ran the multiplex PCR reads through MiXCR, one entry per CDR3 protein. The sample consists of 300,000 or so distinct CDR3 sequences, roughly 23% of them appearing once. The sequenced sample consisted of blood. The origin of the receptors is a woman aged 50 to 60 with Graves' hyperthyroidism.

V and J are TRBV27 and TRBJ1-2; maybe TRBD1 (5 bases). Germline values: CDR1 MNHEY, CDR2 SMNVEV (reference sequence). Between the trimmed V and J ends, which lost 5 bases and 6 bases, there was a span of 25 bases. The CDR3 totals 17 residues. CDR3 DNA sequence: TGTGCCAGCAGTACCCCCTTTCGACAGCGTAGCGGGCATGGCTACACCTTC. The encoded protein is CASSTPFRQRSGHGYTF.

This clonotype was seen many times. V gene TRBV15 combines with J gene TRBJ1-5; D not resolved. The CDR3 has 15 residues. V shed 0 bases and J shed 4 bases, with 10 bases lying between them. In germline, CDR1 is LNHNV, CDR2 YYDKDF (reference sequence). CDR3 sequence reads: CATSRDMRGNQPQHF. The CDR3 DNA reads as TGTGCCACCAGCAGAGATATGCGGGGAAATCAGCCCCAGCATTTT.

This clonotype was seen many times. The chain links TRBV5-1 to TRBJ1-2; D ambiguous. V was shortened by 5 bases and J by 4 bases, with 6 bases between the two germline ends. This CDR3 has 11 amino acids. Germline V gene lookup returns CDR1 SGHRS and CDR2 YFSETQ. CDR3 sequence reads: CASRDVYGYTF. DNA of the CDR3: TGCGCCAGCAGGGACGTCTATGGCTACACCTTC.

The chain links TRBV11-2 to TRBJ2-1; 13 nucleotides match TRBD2. Germline CDR1 and CDR2: SGHAT and FQNNGV. CDR3 length: 18 residues. The V and J ends lost 1 base and 7 bases, in that order; junction bases with no gene match: 10. CDR3 nucleotides: TGTGCCAGCAGCTTAGGCCCGCCGGGACTAGCGGGGCAAAATGAGCAGTTCTTC. This sequence encodes CASSLGPPGLAGQNEQFF.

This clonotype appeared many times. The chain combines TRBV5-1 with TRBJ2-2; TRBD2 matches at 12 bases. V was pared by 4 bases and J by 4 bases, with 11 bases of the junction left unmatched. Germline CDR1 reads SGHRS; CDR2 reads YFSETQ. The CDR3 extends over 18 amino acids. CDR3 in amino acids: CASSPRDRLAGVTGELFF. In nucleotides, the CDR3 is TGCGCCAGCAGCCCCCGGGACAGACTAGCGGGAGTCACCGGGGAGCTGTTTTTT.

This clonotype was found a few times. The gene calls are TRBV13 and TRBJ2-5; TRBD2 matches at 11 bases. CDR1 is PRHDT and CDR2 is FYEKMQ in the germline V gene (reference sequence). V dropped 5 bases and J dropped 5; count of bases not matched to a gene: 13. The CDR3 sequence is 17 residues long. CDR3 in amino acids: CASSQPGIAGGLETQYF. Written as DNA, the CDR3 is TGTGCCAGCAGCCAGCCGGGCATAGCGGGGGGGCTGGAGACCCAGTACTTC.

This clonotype was counted many times. This chain links TRBV15 with TRBJ2-3; D may match TRBD1 or TRBD2 (6 bases each). This CDR3 is built from 15 residues. Germline V CDR1 and CDR2: LNHNV, YYDKDF (reference sequence). With 1 base removed from V and 6 bases from J, the gap between germline ends came to 14 bases. The DNA of the CDR3 is TGTGCCACCAGCAGAGCTTTCGGGGGCAGGGATACGCAGTATTTT. Its protein is CATSRAFGGRDTQYF.

The sample holds a few counts of this clonotype. J is TRBJ1-2 and V is TRBV27; D is ambiguous. The CDR3 sequence is 16 residues long. Germline CDR1 reads MNHEY; CDR2 reads SMNVEV (reference sequence). The V end lost 5 bases, the J end lost 3 bases, and 19 bases lay between the germline ends. CDR3 sequence: CASSPRTRGVDYGYTF. CDR3 coding DNA: TGTGCCAGCAGTCCCCGGACTCGCGGCGTGGACTATGGCTACACCTTC.